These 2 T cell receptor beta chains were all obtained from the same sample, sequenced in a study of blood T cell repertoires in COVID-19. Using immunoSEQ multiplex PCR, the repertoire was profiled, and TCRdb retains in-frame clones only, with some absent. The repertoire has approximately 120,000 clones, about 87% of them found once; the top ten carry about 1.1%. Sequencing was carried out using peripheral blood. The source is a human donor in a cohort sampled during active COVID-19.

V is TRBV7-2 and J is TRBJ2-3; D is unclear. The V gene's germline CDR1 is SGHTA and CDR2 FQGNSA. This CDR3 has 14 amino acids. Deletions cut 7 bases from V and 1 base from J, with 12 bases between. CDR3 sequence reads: CASTPRVGTDTQYF. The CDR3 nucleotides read TGTGCCAGCACCCCTCGGGTTGGCACAGATACGCAGTATTTT.

This CDR3 is CASSAGRRVRGDEQFF. The DNA of the CDR3 is TGCGCCAGCAGTGCAGGCAGGAGGGTTCGAGGGGATGAGCAGTTCTTC. This sequence joins TRBV4-1 and TRBJ2-1, with D possibly matching TRBD2 (6 bases). The V gene lost 6 bases and the J gene lost 8 bases, with 23 bases spanning the gap. This CDR3 region has 16 residues. Germline V gene sequence: CDR1 MGHRA, CDR2 YSYEKL.